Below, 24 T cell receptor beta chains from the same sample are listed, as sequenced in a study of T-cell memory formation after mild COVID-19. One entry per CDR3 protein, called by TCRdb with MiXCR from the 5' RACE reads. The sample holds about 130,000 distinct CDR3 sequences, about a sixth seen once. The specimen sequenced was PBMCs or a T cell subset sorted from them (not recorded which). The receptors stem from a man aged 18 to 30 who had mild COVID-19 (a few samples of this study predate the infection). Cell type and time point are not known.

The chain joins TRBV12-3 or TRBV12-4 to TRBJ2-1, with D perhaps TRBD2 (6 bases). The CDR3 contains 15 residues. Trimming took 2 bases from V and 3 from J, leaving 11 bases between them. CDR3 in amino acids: CASSLRRGDYNEQFF. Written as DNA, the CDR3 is TGTGCCAGCAGTTTACGGCGGGGAGACTACAATGAGCAGTTCTTC.

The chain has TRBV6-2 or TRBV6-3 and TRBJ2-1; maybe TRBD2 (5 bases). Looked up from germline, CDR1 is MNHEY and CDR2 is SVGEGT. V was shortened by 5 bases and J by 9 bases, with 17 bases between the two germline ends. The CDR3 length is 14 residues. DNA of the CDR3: TGTGCCAGCAGTACCGGACTGGCCTGGGCTGAGCAGTTCTTC. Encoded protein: CASSTGLAWAEQFF.

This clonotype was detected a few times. The CDR3 loop reads CSARWADTQYF. CDR3 DNA: TGCAGTGCTCGCTGGGCAGATACGCAGTATTTT. The chain couples TRBV20-1 to TRBJ2-3, with D unresolved. Trimming pared 5 bases from V and 4 bases from J, leaving 7 bases between. CDR3 size: 11 residues. CDR1 and CDR2 from the germline V gene are DFQATT and SNEGSKA (reference sequence).

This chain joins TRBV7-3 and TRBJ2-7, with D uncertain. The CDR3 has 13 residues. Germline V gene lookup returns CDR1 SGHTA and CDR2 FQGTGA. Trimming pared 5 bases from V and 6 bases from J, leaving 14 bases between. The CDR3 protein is CASSASRSSEQYF. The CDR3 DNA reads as TGTGCCAGCAGCGCATCGCGGTCCAGCGAGCAGTACTTC.

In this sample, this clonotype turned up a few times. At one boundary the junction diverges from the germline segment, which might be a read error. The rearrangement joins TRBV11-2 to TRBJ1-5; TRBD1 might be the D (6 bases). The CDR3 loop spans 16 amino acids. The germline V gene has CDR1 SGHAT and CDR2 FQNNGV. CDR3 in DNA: TGCGCCAGCAGCTTATTAGGGGGGTCGGGATCTCAGCCCCAGCATTTT. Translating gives CASSLLGGSGSQPQHF.

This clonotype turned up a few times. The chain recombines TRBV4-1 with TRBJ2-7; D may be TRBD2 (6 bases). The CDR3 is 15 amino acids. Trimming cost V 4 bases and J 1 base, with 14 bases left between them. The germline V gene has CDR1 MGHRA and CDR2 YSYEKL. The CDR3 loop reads CASSPSGVWSYEQYF. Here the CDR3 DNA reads TGCGCCAGCAGCCCCTCGGGGGTATGGTCCTACGAGCAGTACTTC.

CDR3 DNA sequence: TGTGCCAGCAGCTCGGGCCGGCCCGTAAGTCAGCAGTTCTTC. It yields the protein CASSSGRPVSQQFF. J is TRBJ2-1 and V is TRBV13; D is ambiguous. The CDR3 is 14 amino acids. V lost 4 bases to trimming and J lost 11 bases, with 18 bases between them. Germline V CDR1 and CDR2: PRHDT, FYEKMQ (reference sequence).

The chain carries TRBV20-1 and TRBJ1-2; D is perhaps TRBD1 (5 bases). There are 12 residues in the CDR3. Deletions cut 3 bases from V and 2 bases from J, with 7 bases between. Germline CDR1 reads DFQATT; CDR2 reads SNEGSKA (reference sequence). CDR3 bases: TGCAGTGCTAGGGCAGGGAACTATGGCTACACCTTC. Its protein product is CSARAGNYGYTF.

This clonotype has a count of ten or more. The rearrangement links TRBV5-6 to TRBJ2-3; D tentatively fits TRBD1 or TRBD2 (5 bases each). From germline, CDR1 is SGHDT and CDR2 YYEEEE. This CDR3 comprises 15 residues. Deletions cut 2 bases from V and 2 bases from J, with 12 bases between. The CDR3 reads CASSLRGVFTDTQYF. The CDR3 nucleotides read TGTGCCAGCAGCTTAAGAGGGGTTTTCACAGATACGCAGTATTTT. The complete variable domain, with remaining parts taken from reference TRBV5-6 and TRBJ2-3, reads DAGVTQSPTHLIKTRGQQVTLRCSPKSGHDTVSWYQQALGQGPQFIFQYYEEEERQRGNFPDRFSGHQFPNYSSELNVNALLLGDSALYLCASSLRGVFTDTQYFGPGTRLTVL.

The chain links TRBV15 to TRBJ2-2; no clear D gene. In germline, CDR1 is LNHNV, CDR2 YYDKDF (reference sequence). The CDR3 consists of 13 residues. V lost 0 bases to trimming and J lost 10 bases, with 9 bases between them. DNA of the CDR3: TGTGCCACCAGCAGAGATGCAGCCGCGGAGCTGTTTTTT. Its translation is CATSRDAAAELFF.

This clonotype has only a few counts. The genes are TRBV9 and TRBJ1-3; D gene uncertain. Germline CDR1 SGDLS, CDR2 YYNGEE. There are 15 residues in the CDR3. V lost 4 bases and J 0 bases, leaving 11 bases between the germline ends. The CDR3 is CASSPRGNSGNTIYF. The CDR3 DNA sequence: TGTGCCAGCAGCCCCCGAGGGAACTCTGGAAACACCATATATTTT.

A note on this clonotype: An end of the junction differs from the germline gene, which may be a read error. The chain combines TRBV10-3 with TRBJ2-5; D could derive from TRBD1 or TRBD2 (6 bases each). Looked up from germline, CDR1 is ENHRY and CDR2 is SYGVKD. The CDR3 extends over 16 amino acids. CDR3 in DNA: TGTGCCATCAGTGGCGGGACAACCAGTGGGGGAGAGACCAAGTACTTC. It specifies CAISGGTTSGGETKYF.

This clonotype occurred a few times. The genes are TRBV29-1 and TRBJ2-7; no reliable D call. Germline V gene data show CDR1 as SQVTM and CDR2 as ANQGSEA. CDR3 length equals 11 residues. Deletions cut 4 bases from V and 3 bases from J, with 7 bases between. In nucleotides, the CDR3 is TGCAGCGTTGTCTCTGGCTACGAGCAGTACGTC. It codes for CSVVSGYEQYV.

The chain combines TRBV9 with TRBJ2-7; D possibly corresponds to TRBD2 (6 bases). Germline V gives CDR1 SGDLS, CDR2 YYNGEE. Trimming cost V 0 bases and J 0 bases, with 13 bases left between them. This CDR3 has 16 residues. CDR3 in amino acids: CASSVESPGDSYEQYV. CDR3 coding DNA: TGTGCCAGCAGCGTAGAAAGTCCGGGGGACTCCTACGAGCAGTACGTC.

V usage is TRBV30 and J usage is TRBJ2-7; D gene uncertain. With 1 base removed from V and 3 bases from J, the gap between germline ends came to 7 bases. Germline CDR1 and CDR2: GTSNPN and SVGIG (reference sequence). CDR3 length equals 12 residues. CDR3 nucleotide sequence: TGTGCCTGGAGTGAGCCTCACTACGAGCAGTACTTC. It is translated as CAWSEPHYEQYF.

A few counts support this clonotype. The CDR3 coding sequence is TGCGCCAGCAGCTTGGGGTCGAACACTGAAGCTTTCTTT. This sequence encodes CASSLGSNTEAFF. The chain combines TRBV5-1 with TRBJ1-1; no clear D. CDR3 size: 13 residues. The V end lost 0 bases, the J end lost 1 base, and 4 bases lay between the germline ends. CDR1 and CDR2 (germline): SGHRS, YFSETQ.

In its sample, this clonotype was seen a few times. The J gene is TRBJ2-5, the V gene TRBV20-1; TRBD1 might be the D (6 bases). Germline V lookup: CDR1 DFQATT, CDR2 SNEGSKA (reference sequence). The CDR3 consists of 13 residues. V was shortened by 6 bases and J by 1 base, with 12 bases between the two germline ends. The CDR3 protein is CSATGTPQETQYF. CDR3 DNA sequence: TGCAGTGCCACCGGGACACCCCAAGAGACCCAGTACTTC.

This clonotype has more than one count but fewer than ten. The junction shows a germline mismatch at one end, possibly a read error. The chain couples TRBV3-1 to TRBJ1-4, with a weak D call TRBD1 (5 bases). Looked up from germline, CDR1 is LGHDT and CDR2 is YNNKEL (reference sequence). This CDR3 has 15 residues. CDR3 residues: CASSDTGTTTEKLFF. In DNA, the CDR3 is TGTGCCAGCAGTGATACCGGGACCACTACTGAAAAACTGTTTTTT.

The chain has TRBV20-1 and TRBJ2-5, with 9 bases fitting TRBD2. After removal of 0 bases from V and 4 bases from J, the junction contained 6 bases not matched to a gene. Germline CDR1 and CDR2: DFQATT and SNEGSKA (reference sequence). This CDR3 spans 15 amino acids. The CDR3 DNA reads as TGCAGTGCTAGAGATCCAAATAGCGGGGGAGAGACCCAGTACTTC. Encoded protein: CSARDPNSGGETQYF.

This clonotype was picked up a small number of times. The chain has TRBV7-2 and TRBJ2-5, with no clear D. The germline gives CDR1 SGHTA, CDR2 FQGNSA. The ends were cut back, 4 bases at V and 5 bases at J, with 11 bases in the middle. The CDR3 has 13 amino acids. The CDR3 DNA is TGTGCCAGCAGCTCCATTGTGTCGGAGACCCAGTACTTC. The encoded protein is CASSSIVSETQYF.

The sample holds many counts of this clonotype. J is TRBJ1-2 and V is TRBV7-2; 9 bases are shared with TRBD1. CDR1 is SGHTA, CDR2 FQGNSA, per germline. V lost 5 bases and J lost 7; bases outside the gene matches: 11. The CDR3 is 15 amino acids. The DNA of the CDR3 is TGTGCCAGCAGCATAACCGGGACAGGGTCAAGTGGCTACACCTTC. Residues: CASSITGTGSSGYTF.

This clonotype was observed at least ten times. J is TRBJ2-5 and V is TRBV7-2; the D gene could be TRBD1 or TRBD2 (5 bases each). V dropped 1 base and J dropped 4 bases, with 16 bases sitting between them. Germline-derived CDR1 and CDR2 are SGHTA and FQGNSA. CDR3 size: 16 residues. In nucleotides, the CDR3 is TGTGCCAGCAGCTTAGTTGGGACGCAAAAAGTAGAGACCCAGTACTTC. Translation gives CASSLVGTQKVETQYF. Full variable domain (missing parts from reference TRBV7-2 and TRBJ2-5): GAGVSQSPSNKVTEKGKDVELRCDPISGHTALYWYRQSLGQGLEFLIYFQGNSAPDKSGLPSDRFSAERTGGSVSTLTIQRTQQEDSAVYLCASSLVGTQKVETQYFGPGTRLLVL.

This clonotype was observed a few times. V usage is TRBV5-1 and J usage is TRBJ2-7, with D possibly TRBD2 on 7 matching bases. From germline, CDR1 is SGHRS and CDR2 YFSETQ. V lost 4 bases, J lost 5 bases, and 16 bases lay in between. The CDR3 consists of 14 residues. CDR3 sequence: CASSGGGPGNEQYF. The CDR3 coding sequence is TGCGCCAGCAGCGGCGGGGGCCCTGGAAACGAGCAGTACTTC.

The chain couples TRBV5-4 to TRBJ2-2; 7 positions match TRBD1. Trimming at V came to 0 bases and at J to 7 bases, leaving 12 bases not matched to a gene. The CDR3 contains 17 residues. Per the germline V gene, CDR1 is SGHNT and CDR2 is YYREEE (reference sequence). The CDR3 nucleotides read TGTGCCAGCAGCTTGGCCGGTTTGACCGCAGGGGGCGGGGAGCTGTTTTTT. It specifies CASSLAGLTAGGGELFF.